Described below is a single T cell receptor (beta chain) sequence and its context. The target antigen is unknown. These data come from a study of immune cell composition in non-small cell lung cancer. Broader study findings: Clones >0.5% enriched in tumour were rarer in adenocarcinoma (roughly 35%) than squamous (around 75%).

Germline trimming cut 5 bases from V and 3 bases from J; bases unmatched to any gene: 10. CDR3 length: 15 amino acids. Looked up from germline, CDR1 is MNHNS and CDR2 is SASEGT. Clones were read by immunoSEQ multiplex PCR, and TCRdb kept only the in-frame ones, dropping some. This table has 6,400 or so clones, 75% to 80% appearing once. The sequence was obtained from a human donor with non-small cell lung cancer. Material for sequencing was lung tumor tissue. This rearrangement joins TRBV6-1 to TRBJ2-7, with TRBD1 matching 7 bases. CDR3 protein: CASSKTRDRIYEQYF. The CDR3 DNA is TGTGCCAGCAGTAAGACCCGGGACAGAATCTACGAGCAGTACTTC.